Shown below are 16 T cell receptor beta chains from a single sample sequenced in a study of T cell responses to AZD1222 COVID-19 vaccine. Profiling relied on immunoSEQ multiplex PCR, and the TCRdb table lists in-frame clones only, not all of them. The sample has about 180,000 clones, 90% to 95% seen once; the top ten hold around 0.97%. Material: peripheral blood, obtained 28 days after the second dose of the MenACWY control vaccine. The receptors were sampled from an adult who received the MenACWY meningococcal vaccine as a control.

This chain connects TRBV7-2 to TRBJ2-7; D is perhaps TRBD2 (6 bases). Germline V lookup: CDR1 SGHTA, CDR2 FQGNSA. Trimming removed 5 bases at V and 3 bases at J, with 14 bases between. The CDR3 sequence is 14 residues long. CDR3 protein: CASSPRDLYYEQYF. For the CDR3, the DNA is TGTGCCAGCAGCCCCCGGGACTTATACTACGAGCAGTACTTC.

V gene TRBV3-1 (or the pseudogene TRBV3-2) combines with J gene TRBJ2-7; 12 bases fit TRBD2. The CDR3 is 17 residues long. Germline V gene sequence: CDR1 LGHDT, CDR2 YNNKEL (reference sequence). The ends lost 1 base at V and 4 bases at J; junction bases unmatched: 8. CDR3 region: CASSQGLAGGPGYEQYF. The DNA for the CDR3 is TGTGCCAGCAGCCAAGGTCTAGCGGGGGGGCCGGGTTACGAGCAGTACTTC.

In nucleotides, the CDR3 is TGTGCCAGCAGTTCACGTACAGGGGGAGGCGGATCACCCCTCCACTTT. Protein product: CASSSRTGGGGSPLHF. The chain couples TRBV6-5 to TRBJ1-6; 8 bases agree with TRBD1. The germline V gene encodes CDR1 MNHEY and CDR2 SVGAGI. With 4 bases clipped from V and 10 bases from J, the junction kept 12 bases outside the gene matches. This CDR3 is built from 16 residues.

The gene calls are TRBV6-5 and TRBJ1-3, with D perhaps matching TRBD1 (5 bases). Germline CDR1 is MNHEY and CDR2 is SVGAGI. V was trimmed by 5 bases and J by 0 bases, leaving 8 bases between them. The CDR3 has 14 residues. CDR3 DNA: TGTGCCAGCAGTAATGGGGGCTCTGGAAACACCATATATTTT. This encodes CASSNGGSGNTIYF.

This clone was picked up one time. This rearrangement joins TRBV7-3 to TRBJ1-1; TRBD1 might be the D (5 bases). The V end lost 8 bases, the J end lost 1 base, and 14 bases lay between the germline ends. The CDR3 length is 14 residues. Germline lookup yields CDR1 SGHTA and CDR2 FQGTGA. Written as DNA, the CDR3 is TGTGCCAGCGCGGAGGGGTCCCCGAACACTGAAGCTTTCTTT. Translating gives CASAEGSPNTEAFF.

The chain is built from TRBV5-5 and TRBJ2-6; D perhaps matches TRBD1 (5 bases). The CDR3 is 16 residues long. Per germline, CDR1 SGHKS and CDR2 YYEKEE (reference sequence). The germline V and J ends were trimmed by 7 bases and 2 bases, with 16 bases remaining between them. The CDR3 here is CASLSRGAAGANVLTF. CDR3 DNA: TGTGCCAGCCTCTCCCGTGGGGCAGCTGGGGCCAACGTCCTGACTTTC.

The genes are TRBV4-3 and TRBJ1-5; D not resolved. The CDR3 has 13 amino acids. CDR1 and CDR2 (germline): LGHNA, YSLEER. Trimming took 5 bases from V and 7 from J, leaving 12 bases between them. The CDR3, as DNA: TGCGCCAGCAGCTTACACCGAGAGCAGCCCCAGCATTTT. It encodes CASSLHREQPQHF.

The chain's CDR3 is CASSVRGYEQYF. The CDR3 DNA sequence: TGTGCCAGCAGCGTGCGGGGCTACGAGCAGTACTTC. V is TRBV28 and J is TRBJ2-7, with a possible D match to TRBD2 (6 bases). CDR1 is MDHEN, CDR2 SYDVKM, per germline. The CDR3 runs 12 residues. V was cut by 6 bases and J by 3 bases, with 9 bases left in between.

V usage is TRBV29-1 and J usage is TRBJ2-7; 7 bases are a match to TRBD1. V lost 5 bases, J lost 3 bases, and 4 bases stayed unmatched. Germline assignment: CDR1 SQVTM and CDR2 ANQGSEA. The CDR3 length is 12 residues. CDR3 nucleotide sequence: TGCAGCGTTTCAGCAGGGGGCTACGAGCAGTACTTC. Its protein is CSVSAGGYEQYF.

The rearrangement links TRBV5-1 to TRBJ2-2; D is undetermined. CDR1 and CDR2 (germline): SGHRS, YFSETQ. The CDR3 is 15 residues long. Trimming took off 0 bases at V and 0 bases at J, with 6 bases between the two ends. The CDR3 reads CASSLAETNTGELFF. The CDR3 nucleotides are TGCGCCAGCAGCTTGGCGGAAACGAACACCGGGGAGCTGTTTTTT.

The genes are TRBV28 and TRBJ1-6; tentatively, D is TRBD1 (6 bases). Trimming removed 10 bases from V and 1 base from J, with 11 bases in between. The CDR3 totals 14 residues. Germline CDR1 and CDR2: MDHEN and SYDVKM. The CDR3 DNA reads as TGTGCCAACCAGGGGAGGTCCTATAATTCACCCCTCCACTTT. This gives the protein CANQGRSYNSPLHF.

The rearrangement links TRBV12-3 or TRBV12-4 to TRBJ1-5; D gene uncertain. The V end was cut by 6 bases, the J end by 4 bases, with 10 bases between. The CDR3 is 13 amino acids. CDR3 in DNA: TGTGCCAGCAGCCTTAACAAAAATCAGCCCCAGCATTTT. It translates to CASSLNKNQPQHF.

This CDR3 is CASSTKAGGTDTQYF. The CDR3 DNA is TGTGCCAGCAGTACCAAAGCGGGGGGCACAGATACGCAGTATTTT. J is TRBJ2-3 and V is TRBV28, with TRBD2 identical over 8 bases. This CDR3 spans 15 amino acids. Germline V gene lookup returns CDR1 MDHEN and CDR2 SYDVKM. The V segment lost 5 bases and the J segment 1 base; nucleotides outside the gene matches: 5.

This clone appeared once. The V call is TRBV28, the J call TRBJ2-2, with TRBD1 matching over 8 bases. Germline lookup yields CDR1 MDHEN and CDR2 SYDVKM. This CDR3 comprises 14 residues. Trimming removed 5 bases from V and 6 bases from J; junction bases left unmatched: 5. The DNA of the CDR3 is TGTGCCAGCAGTCTGGACAGGGTATCCGGGGAGCTGTTTTTT. Its translation is CASSLDRVSGELFF. Complete variable domain (other parts from reference TRBV28 and TRBJ2-2): DVKVTQSSRYLVKRTGEKVFLECVQDMDHENMFWYRQDPGLGLRLIYFSYDVKMKEKGDIPEGYSVSREKKERFSLILESASTNQTSMYLCASSLDRVSGELFFGEGSRLTVL.

The J gene is TRBJ1-4, the V gene TRBV3-1 (or the pseudogene TRBV3-2); D may be TRBD1 (6 bases). The CDR3 totals 14 residues. Germline V gene lookup returns CDR1 LGHDT and CDR2 YNNKEL (reference sequence). Trimming shortened V by 4 bases and J by 3 bases, and 9 bases separated the two germline ends. CDR3 region: CASSPRGSNEKLFF. In DNA form, the CDR3 reads TGTGCCAGCAGCCCCAGGGGATCTAATGAAAAACTGTTTTTT.

This chain joins TRBV10-3 and TRBJ1-3; D is unresolved. The CDR3 extends over 13 amino acids. The germline CDR1 and CDR2 sequences are ENHRY and SYGVKD. V lost 6 bases to trimming and J lost 0 bases, with 6 bases between them. The CDR3 spells CAIRPSSGNTIYF. The CDR3 coding sequence is TGTGCCATCAGACCAAGCTCTGGAAACACCATATATTTT.